The 23 T cell receptor beta chains in this list originate from one sample, sequenced in a study of OX40 agonist ivuxolimab in advanced cancers. The repertoire was sequenced with immunoSEQ multiplex PCR; TCRdb's copy has only in-frame clones and lacks some. The sample records tens of thousands of clones, about four fifths being singletons. Sequenced material: CD4+ or CD8+ T cells sorted from blood, taken in a trial of the OX40 agonist ivuxolimab. The receptors stem from an adult with an advanced solid tumor such as melanoma, head and neck, liver or kidney cancer.

This clone has more than one count but fewer than ten. The chain uses TRBV28 and TRBJ1-2; tentatively, D is TRBD1 (5 bases). V was pared by 7 bases and J by 5 bases, with 14 bases between. CDR3 length equals 13 residues. The V gene's germline CDR1 is MDHEN and CDR2 SYDVKM. CDR3 sequence reads: CASIPNRLYGYTF. The CDR3 coding sequence is TGTGCCAGCATTCCGAACAGGCTATATGGCTACACCTTC.

V usage is TRBV5-1 and J usage is TRBJ1-2; D is unclear. Between the trimmed V and J ends, which lost 0 bases and 2 bases, there was a span of 2 bases. This CDR3 region has 12 residues. Germline V lookup: CDR1 SGHRS, CDR2 YFSETQ. The CDR3 loop is CASSLDNYGYTF. The DNA of the CDR3 is TGCGCCAGCAGCTTGGACAACTATGGCTACACCTTC. Combining the CDR3 with reference TRBV5-1 and TRBJ1-2 gives the whole variable domain KAGVTQTPRYLIKTRGQQVTLSCSPISGHRSVSWYQQTPGQGLQFLFEYFSETQRNKGNFPGRFSGRQFSNSRSEMNVSTLELGDSALYLCASSLDNYGYTFGSGTRLTVV.

V usage is TRBV6-1 and J usage is TRBJ1-5; D may be TRBD1 (5 bases). Germline-derived CDR1 and CDR2 are MNHNS and SASEGT. V lost 6 bases and J lost 8, with 17 bases in between. This CDR3 region has 14 residues. CDR3 coding DNA: TGTGCCAGCAGGAAGGGGAGCGGATCTGAGCCCCAGCATTTT. Amino acids: CASRKGSGSEPQHF.

CDR3 sequence: CASSLNREETQYF. The CDR3 nucleotides are TGTGCCAGCAGCTTAAACAGGGAAGAGACCCAGTACTTC. The genes are TRBV7-3 and TRBJ2-5, with D perhaps matching TRBD1 (6 bases). The V gene's germline CDR1 is SGHTA and CDR2 FQGTGA. V dropped 1 base and J dropped 3 bases, with 6 bases sitting between them. CDR3 size: 13 residues.

J is TRBJ1-1 and V is TRBV5-6; 12 nucleotides agree with TRBD1. Germline V gene lookup returns CDR1 SGHDT and CDR2 YYEEEE. The CDR3 is made up of 17 amino acids. V lost 3 bases to trimming and J lost 0 bases; unmatched junction nucleotides: 6. CDR3 sequence: CASSSLGQGALNTEAFF. The CDR3 DNA follows: TGTGCCAGCAGCTCGCTGGGACAGGGGGCGTTGAACACTGAAGCTTTCTTT.

The rearrangement links TRBV30 to TRBJ1-1; D is undetermined. V was cut by 0 bases and J by 4 bases, with 9 bases left in between. The CDR3 runs to 13 residues. Germline lookup yields CDR1 GTSNPN and CDR2 SVGIG (reference sequence). CDR3 amino acids: CAWSVRGPTEAFF. In DNA, the CDR3 is TGTGCCTGGAGTGTACGGGGTCCCACTGAAGCTTTCTTT.

The chain employs TRBV9 and TRBJ2-3; 9 bases agree with TRBD2. This CDR3 is built from 17 residues. CDR1 and CDR2 (germline): SGDLS, YYNGEE. V dropped 6 bases and J dropped 0; count of bases not matched to a gene: 11. In DNA, the CDR3 is TGTGCCAGCACCCATGAGAGCGGGGGGCCCAGCACAGATACGCAGTATTTT. As protein: CASTHESGGPSTDTQYF.

The V call is TRBV5-1, the J call TRBJ2-5; TRBD2 agrees at 8 bases. The CDR3 runs 15 residues. Germline CDR1 and CDR2: SGHRS and YFSETQ. V trimming: 7 bases; J trimming: 1 base; junction bases outside the gene matches: 9. CDR3 protein: CASGREGRSQETQYF. In DNA form, the CDR3 reads TGCGCCAGCGGACGGGAGGGCAGGTCCCAAGAGACCCAGTACTTC. The full variable domain, its missing parts supplied by reference TRBV5-1 and TRBJ2-5, is KAGVTQTPRYLIKTRGQQVTLSCSPISGHRSVSWYQQTPGQGLQFLFEYFSETQRNKGNFPGRFSGRQFSNSRSEMNVSTLELGDSALYLCASGREGRSQETQYFGPGTRLLVL.

This rearrangement joins TRBV18 to TRBJ1-1; D is ambiguous. The CDR3 is 14 residues long. V was trimmed by 0 bases and J by 7 bases, leaving 12 bases between them. The germline V gene encodes CDR1 KGHSH and CDR2 LQKENI. CDR3 in amino acids: CASSPPLPAYEAFF. DNA for the CDR3: TGTGCCAGCTCACCACCTTTACCTGCTTATGAAGCTTTCTTT.

This chain connects TRBV4-2 to TRBJ2-1; either TRBD1 or TRBD2 may fit D (5 bases each). The CDR3 has 15 amino acids. Per germline, CDR1 LGHNA and CDR2 YNFKEQ. The germline V and J ends were trimmed by 0 bases and 3 bases, with 9 bases remaining between them. CDR3 bases: TGTGCCAGCAGCCAAGAATCAGGGAGCTACAATGAGCAGTTCTTC. It yields the protein CASSQESGSYNEQFF.

The rearrangement uses TRBV29-1 and TRBJ2-2, with a weak D call TRBD1 (5 bases). Trimming took 6 bases from V and 0 from J, leaving 8 bases between them. The CDR3 extends over 13 amino acids. Per germline, CDR1 SQVTM and CDR2 ANQGSEA. The CDR3 loop is CSVLDTNTGELFF. The CDR3 nucleotides read TGCAGCGTCCTGGACACGAACACCGGGGAGCTGTTTTTT.

This clone was seen once. The chain joins TRBV7-9 to TRBJ1-2; 8 nucleotides align to TRBD1. This CDR3 comprises 15 residues. Trimming took 1 base from V and 7 from J; bases not matched to a gene: 8. Germline V lookup: CDR1 SEHNR, CDR2 FQNEAQ (reference sequence). CDR3 region: CASSLEGQGLFGYTF. Written as DNA, the CDR3 is TGTGCCAGCAGCTTAGAAGGACAGGGCCTCTTTGGCTACACCTTC.

This clone was counted only a few times. The chain joins TRBV30 to TRBJ1-3, with D hard to call. The CDR3 length is 13 residues. Trimming removed 3 bases from V and 3 bases from J, with 9 bases in between. Per the germline V gene, CDR1 is GTSNPN and CDR2 is SVGIG (reference sequence). CDR3 DNA sequence: TGTGCCTGGAGCACGGGAGATGGAAACACCATATATTTT. It is translated as CAWSTGDGNTIYF.

This sequence joins TRBV6-1 and TRBJ2-1; TRBD1 aligns across 7 bases. Trimming took 7 bases from V and 4 from J; bases not matched to a gene: 1. The CDR3 has 12 residues. The germline V gene encodes CDR1 MNHNS and CDR2 SASEGT. Written as DNA, the CDR3 is TGTGCCAGCAAACAGGGGTACAATGAGCAGTTCTTC. Amino acid sequence: CASKQGYNEQFF.

A few counts support this clone. The rearrangement uses TRBV5-1 and TRBJ1-1; the D is unclear. In germline, CDR1 is SGHRS, CDR2 YFSETQ. The length of the CDR3 is 13 residues. Between the trimmed V and J ends, which lost 4 bases and 1 base, there was a span of 8 bases. This CDR3 reads CASSRLGNTEAFF. In DNA, the CDR3 is TGCGCCAGCAGCCGTCTAGGGAACACTGAAGCTTTCTTT.

The chain is built from TRBV6-5 and TRBJ2-5, with D uncertain. V lost 9 bases and J lost 3, with 8 bases in between. The CDR3 is made up of 11 amino acids. Germline-derived CDR1 and CDR2 are MNHEY and SVGAGI. The CDR3 DNA sequence: TGTGCCAGTCAGAACAAAGAGACCCAGTACTTC. This encodes CASQNKETQYF.

The chain uses TRBV28 and TRBJ1-5, with unresolved D. CDR1 MDHEN and CDR2 SYDVKM come from the germline V gene. The CDR3 length is 14 residues. Trimming removed 4 bases at V and 5 bases at J, with 12 bases between. The CDR3 nucleotides are TGTGCCAGCAGTTCCCTTGCCGGGTATCAGCCCCAGCATTTT. This translates into CASSSLAGYQPQHF.

This rearrangement joins TRBV7-2 to TRBJ2-5, with D perhaps matching TRBD1 (6 bases). The length of the CDR3 is 16 residues. Per germline, CDR1 SGHTA and CDR2 FQGNSA. Trimming left V 6 bases short and J 0 bases short, with 17 bases between. CDR3 DNA: TGTGCCAGCAGGGCAGGGGATTCCCAGTACCAAGAGACCCAGTACTTC. It specifies CASRAGDSQYQETQYF.

This clone was observed once. This chain uses TRBV7-8 with TRBJ2-3; 14 nucleotides agree with TRBD2. This CDR3 is built from 17 residues. Germline lookup yields CDR1 SGHVS and CDR2 FQNEAQ. J gave up 6 bases and V 7 bases, and 12 bases lay outside the gene matches. This chain's CDR3 is CASNFRTSGGLADTQYF. CDR3 nucleotides: TGTGCCAGCAATTTTCGGACTAGCGGGGGGCTAGCCGATACGCAGTATTTT.

V gene TRBV10-3 combines with J gene TRBJ1-1, with 9 bases that match TRBD1. The V segment lost 3 bases and the J segment 6 bases; nucleotides outside the gene matches: 8. This CDR3 has 15 amino acids. The germline CDR1 and CDR2 sequences are ENHRY and SYGVKD. The chain's CDR3 is CAISDLGDRAPEAFF. CDR3 coding DNA: TGTGCCATCAGTGATTTAGGGGACAGGGCCCCTGAAGCTTTCTTT.

This chain joins TRBV6-1 and TRBJ1-2, with D possibly being TRBD1 (6 bases). V was clipped by 6 bases and J by 8 bases, with 16 bases between them. CDR1 and CDR2 (germline): MNHNS, SASEGT. The CDR3 totals 13 residues. CDR3 nucleotide sequence: TGTGCCAGCAGATTAGGGGGATCGGGAGGCTACACCTTC. Translated: CASRLGGSGGYTF.

The chain couples TRBV6-5 to TRBJ2-7; the D gene could be TRBD1 or TRBD2 (5 bases each). CDR1 MNHEY and CDR2 SVGAGI come from the germline V gene. The CDR3 loop spans 14 amino acids. V lost 4 bases and J 9 bases, leaving 19 bases between the germline ends. The CDR3 DNA follows: TGTGCCAGCAGTTCCTCCCTTGGGACCTTACGGCAGTACGTC. Its protein is CASSSSLGTLRQYV.

This rearrangement joins TRBV5-8 to TRBJ1-2; D perhaps matches TRBD1 (6 bases). The CDR3 loop spans 16 amino acids. CDR1 and CDR2 from the germline V gene are SGHTS and YDEGEE. The germline V and J ends were trimmed by 1 base and 8 bases, with 21 bases remaining between them. CDR3 sequence (DNA): TGTGCCAGCAGCTTGAGTCTCTTTCGGGGGGCTGGAGGCTACACCTTC. Translated: CASSLSLFRGAGGYTF.